This T cell receptor (beta chain) was captured by sequencing in a study of control samples from healthy donors and cancer patients. The protocol was immunoSEQ multiplex PCR, while the TCRdb copy is restricted to in-frame clones and leaves out a portion. This table holds about 110,000 clones, approximately 84% found once. The CDR3 is 17 amino acids. Germline V gene sequence: CDR1 LNHDA, CDR2 SQIVND (reference sequence). Trimming took 0 bases from V and 3 from J, leaving 15 bases between them. The clonotype originates from a man younger than 35 in good health. The rearrangement uses TRBV19 and TRBJ1-5; D is undetermined. Material for sequencing was blood. The CDR3 here is CASSIERGSLTNQPQHF. CDR3 DNA sequence: TGTGCCAGTAGTATAGAGCGAGGGTCTCTTACCAATCAGCCCCAGCATTTT.